This TCR beta chain is drawn from a study of blood T cell repertoires in COVID-19. This CDR3 is 14 amino acids long. Trimming cost V 5 bases and J 0 bases, with 7 bases left between them. Germline V gene lookup returns CDR1 MDHEN and CDR2 SYDVKM. Only in-frame clones appear in the TCRdb table, and some are missing; sequencing was by immunoSEQ multiplex PCR. Of tens of thousands of clones listed, 75% to 90% are singletons. Sequenced input: peripheral blood. The chain links TRBV28 to TRBJ1-4; D call uncertain. The source is a middle-aged man with active COVID-19. As DNA, the CDR3 is TGTGCCAGCAGTCGAGCTTCAACTAATGAAAAACTGTTTTTT. Translation: CASSRASTNEKLFF.